This note documents a single T cell receptor (beta chain) sequence. This clonotype was counted a few times. Which antigen it targets is not known. Base qualities were left out, and no much larger clone turns up one base away. This specimen comes from a study of T cell repertoires in cytomegalovirus infection (dated by TCRdb to the late 2010s). About the study as a whole: The HLA type of each donor mattered for the analysis, because public TCR beta signatures pointed to carriage of CMV infection along with the matching HLA type.

The research as a whole found: The ex vivo response was dominated by HLA-C-restricted CMV-specific TCR beta clonotypes, and the single most frequent clonotype in two of eight donors was supplied by these HLA-C-restricted clonotypes. Cumulative frequency of public TCR beta family members discriminated carriers of CMV infection plus the relevant HLA type in this cohort and an independent approximately 360-donor cohort.

The reads were generated on an Illumina HiSeq 1500. The public reads were quality trimmed at Q25 with fastp and then assembled into clones with MiXCR by TCRdb, keeping productive beta chains. Under each unique CDR3 protein, matching rows form one entry showing the most common genes and DNA. The sample table contains under 200,000 distinct CDR3 sequences; only one count was recorded for roughly 9% of them. Roughly 5% of the sample is taken by the ten largest. V loses 5 bases at its end and J loses 0 bases; junction bases beyond the gene matches: 16. Taken from the germline V gene, the CDR1 and CDR2 loops are KGHSH and LQKENI. The CDR3 spans 20 residues, from the cysteine through the phenylalanine. Only the CDR3 portion is preserved as DNA: 60 bases, with reading frame beginning at the first base.

The origin of this receptor is a human donor in good health (CMV status not recorded). Some clones in this sample may be carry-over from other donors' samples. The sample taken for sequencing was PBMCs. Rearrangement joined TRBV18 to TRBJ2-6, with TRBD2 identical over 7 junction bases. The CDR3 protein: CASSYRVGRTEVSGANVLTF. At the DNA level, the sequence is TGTGCCAGCTCATATAGGGTCGGGAGGACCGAAGTCTCTGGGGCCAACGTCCTGACTTTC.